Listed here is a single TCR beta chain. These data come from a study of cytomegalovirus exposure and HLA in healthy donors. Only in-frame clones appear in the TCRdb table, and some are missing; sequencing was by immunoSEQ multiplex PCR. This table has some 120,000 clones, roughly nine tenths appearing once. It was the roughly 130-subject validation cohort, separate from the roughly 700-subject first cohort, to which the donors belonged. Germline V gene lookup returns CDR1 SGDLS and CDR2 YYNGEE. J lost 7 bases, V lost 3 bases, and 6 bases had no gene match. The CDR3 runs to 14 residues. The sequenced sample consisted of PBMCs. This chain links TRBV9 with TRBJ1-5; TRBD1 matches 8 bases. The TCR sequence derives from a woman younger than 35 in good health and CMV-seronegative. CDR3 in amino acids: CASSETGEGQPQHF. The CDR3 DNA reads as TGTGCCAGCAGCGAGACAGGGGAGGGGCAGCCCCAGCATTTT.